The present T cell receptor (beta chain) was sequenced within a study of identical twins. The donor group consisted entirely of healthy Caucasians. V lost 3 bases to trimming and J lost 1 base, with 9 bases between them. Germline CDR1 DFQATT, CDR2 SNEGSKA (reference sequence). The CDR3 spans 13 residues. MiXCR was run by TCRdb on the 5' RACE reads, yielding one entry per CDR3 protein. The sample lists approximately 890,000 distinct CDR3 sequences, approximately 13% seen once, with around 1.5% in the top ten. This sample also appeared in a second study, on yellow fever vaccine responses in identical twins.

This chain links TRBV20-1 with TRBJ1-1; unclear D gene. The sequence came from a woman aged 18-29 years in good health. The sequenced sample consisted of PBMCs. The CDR3 DNA is TGCAGTGCTAGTTCTCAGCCGAACACTGAAGCTTTCTTT. It yields the protein CSASSQPNTEAFF.